One sample yielded the 20 T cell receptor beta chains listed below, sequenced in a study of tumor and adjacent non-tumor tissue in lung cancer. RNA was extracted from bulk tissue without any cell sorting. More than 3 cm separated this lung sample from the edge of the tumor. TCRbeta libraries were built with three rounds of nested PCR, modified from ARM-PCR. TCRdb reanalysed the multiplex PCR reads using MiXCR and keeps one entry per CDR3 protein. The sample shows around 82,000 distinct CDR3 sequences, around 80% of them seen only once. The sequencing sample was made of distant non-tumor lung tissue. The source of these receptors is a man aged 60 to 69 with non-small cell lung cancer.

This clonotype was observed many times. The CDR3 bases are TGTGCCAGCAGCCGTATGAAGGATGAAAAACTGTTTTTT. Translated, it gives CASSRMKDEKLFF. The rearrangement joins TRBV5-5 to TRBJ1-4; D call uncertain. From germline, CDR1 is SGHKS and CDR2 YYEKEE (reference sequence). This CDR3 is 13 amino acids long. The V gene lost 4 bases and the J gene lost 6 bases, with 10 bases spanning the gap.

For this clonotype: A junction boundary mismatches the germline segment, possibly from a read error. This chain connects TRBV20-1 to TRBJ1-1, with TRBD1 as a possible D gene (5 bases). The CDR3 runs to 14 residues. CDR1 DFQATT and CDR2 SNEGSKA come from the germline V gene (reference sequence). CDR3 protein: CSAQVGDRNTVAFF. The CDR3, as DNA: TGCAGTGCACAGGTAGGGGATCGGAACACTGTAGCTTTCTTT.

On this clonotype itself: One end of the junction is discordant with germline, which a read error may explain. The chain has TRBV15 and TRBJ2-2; 12 bases are shared with TRBD2. The CDR3 is made up of 15 amino acids. Germline V CDR1 and CDR2: LNHNV, YYDKDF (reference sequence). The CDR3 here is CATSTGLAGTGELLF. The CDR3 DNA is TGTGCCACCAGCACAGGACTAGCGGGGACCGGGGAGCTGTTATTT.

In the case of this clonotype: Here the CDR3 omits its conserved ending phenylalanine or tryptophan, so a read error is the likely source. V gene TRBV20-1 combines with J gene TRBJ1-5; TRBD1 might be the D (6 bases). In germline, CDR1 is DFQATT, CDR2 SNEGSKA (reference sequence). The CDR3 is made up of 15 amino acids. The CDR3 sequence is CSSRRAGHSNKPQHL. DNA of the CDR3: TGCAGTAGCCGGAGGGCGGGACATAGCAATAAGCCCCAGCATCTT.

This clonotype was found many times. The chain employs TRBV4-3 and TRBJ2-3, with 8 nucleotides matching TRBD2. The germline CDR1 and CDR2 sequences are LGHNA and YSLEER. V lost 3 bases and J lost 6; bases outside the gene matches: 5. The CDR3 loop spans 14 amino acids. CDR3 amino acids: CASSQGLEPDTQYF. Here the CDR3 DNA reads TGCGCCAGCAGCCAGGGACTAGAGCCCGATACGCAGTATTTT.

This clonotype was seen only once. This may stem from a read error, because a much larger clone lies one nucleotide away. The chain combines TRBV7-4 with TRBJ2-7; TRBD1 might be the D (5 bases). The CDR3 has 13 residues. The V gene's germline CDR1 is SGHVT and CDR2 SQSDAQ. This chain's CDR3 is CASCLDRYYEQYF. Here the CDR3 DNA reads TGTGCCAGCTGCTTAGACAGATACTACGAGCAGTACTTC.

This clonotype showed up many times. This chain uses TRBV5-4 with TRBJ2-2; D gene uncertain. V lost 0 bases to trimming and J lost 8 bases, with 8 bases between them. Germline-derived CDR1 and CDR2 are SGHNT and YYREEE (reference sequence). The CDR3 is 13 residues long. The CDR3 DNA reads as TGTGCCAGCAGCTTGGATGCACCTGGGGAGCTGTTTTTT. Translating gives CASSLDAPGELFF.

There are a few counts of this clonotype. No conserved phenylalanine or tryptophan is present at the end of the CDR3, so a read error is the likely explanation. Here the CDR3 reads CASSLGGEQYS. The CDR3 nucleotides are TGTGCCAGCAGTTTAGGCGGCGAGCAGTACTCC. The rearrangement joins TRBV12-3 or TRBV12-4 to TRBJ2-7; no reliable D call. Trimming stripped 1 base from V and 6 bases from J, with 4 bases between. The CDR3 is 11 residues long.

About this clonotype: The conserved phenylalanine or tryptophan is not found at the CDR3 terminus, so this likely reflects a read error. No DNA is shown, since the ends of the CDR3 on it are uncertain; the CDR3 is the one TCRdb lists. The chain is built from TRBV7-8 and TRBJ2-5; the table's D gene call, TRBD1, was not cross checked with the DNA. The CDR3 totals 18 residues, both ends included. The V gene's germline CDR1 is SGHVS and CDR2 FQNEAQ. CDR3 region: CASNSTTSDRGHGETRYV.

On this clonotype: The conserved final phenylalanine or tryptophan is absent from the CDR3, which likely points to a read error. This sequence joins TRBV11-2 and TRBJ1-6, with TRBD1 matching over 7 bases. CDR1 is SGHAT and CDR2 is FQNNGV in the germline V gene. The CDR3 is 15 amino acids. In nucleotides, the CDR3 is TGTGACAGCAGCTTAGAAACAGGGGACTTTTCACCCCTCCACCTT. This sequence encodes CDSSLETGDFSPLHL.

A word on this clonotype: Likely a read error: the CDR3 ends without its conserved phenylalanine or tryptophan. The chain employs TRBV20-1 and TRBJ2-7; maybe TRBD2 (6 bases). The ends were cut back, 3 bases at V and 6 bases at J, with 21 bases in the middle. CDR1 DFQATT and CDR2 SNEGSKA come from the germline V gene (reference sequence). The CDR3 spans 15 residues. In DNA, the CDR3 is TGCAGTGCTAGGGTAGGGCGGGAACTGAGACGCGAGCAGTACATC. Its protein is CSARVGRELRREQYI.

The V gene is TRBV5-4, the J gene TRBJ1-1; no clear D. Trimming cost V 4 bases and J 6 bases, with 16 bases left between them. The CDR3 sequence is 14 residues long. CDR1 and CDR2 from the germline V gene are SGHNT and YYREEE (reference sequence). CDR3 sequence (DNA): TGTGCCAGCAGCCCTACATGGGTGCGAGCTGAAGCTTTCTTT. Translated, it gives CASSPTWVRAEAFF.

Note on this clonotype: Mismatch with germline at one junction end may stem from a read error. The CDR3 loop is CASSSPGRRATKYDYTF. DNA for the CDR3: TGTGCCAGCAGTTCACCTGGACGGAGAGCGACTAAGTATGACTACACTTTC. The chain joins TRBV6-5 to TRBJ1-2, with D unresolved. The CDR3 is 17 amino acids. Germline V CDR1 and CDR2: MNHEY, SVGAGI.

For this clonotype: The junction does not match germline at one end; this may be a read error. The chain uses TRBV6-4 and TRBJ2-1; weak D call: TRBD1 (6 bases). The CDR3 length is 18 residues. CDR1 is MRHNA, CDR2 SNTAGT, per germline. In nucleotides, the CDR3 is TGTGCCAGCAGTGGGTCCGCTAGGGGGAAAAGGACCTACAATGAGCAATTCTTC. This translates into CASSGSARGKRTYNEQFF.

V usage is TRBV29-1 and J usage is TRBJ2-3; maybe TRBD1 (5 bases). The J call could be wrong; TRBJ1-5 is a better fit for the DNA end. This CDR3 contains 12 residues. Germline V gene lookup returns CDR1 SQVTM and CDR2 ANQGSEA. In DNA form, the CDR3 reads TGCAGCGTTCAGGGCCTTACAGATACGCAGCATTTT. This gives the protein CSVQGLTDTQHF.

This clonotype has just one count. Since a much larger clone is just one base distant, this may be a read error. The chain employs TRBV11-2 and TRBJ2-1; D is possibly TRBD2 (6 bases). The V end lost 4 bases, the J end lost 8 bases, and 18 bases lay between the germline ends. From germline, CDR1 is SGHAT and CDR2 FQNNGV. This CDR3 has 15 amino acids. CDR3 sequence: CASSSSRRAPYEQFF. CDR3 sequence (DNA): TGTGCCAGCAGCTCTAGCAGGAGGGCTCCCTATGAGCAGTTCTTC.

This chain connects TRBV6-5 to TRBJ2-6; D may be TRBD2 (5 bases). The CDR3 is 17 amino acids. CDR1 and CDR2 from the germline V gene are MNHEY and SVGAGI. Trimming stripped 7 bases from V and 0 bases from J, with 16 bases between. The CDR3 DNA reads TGTGCCAGCACTAGTGGCACTAGTAGCTCTGGGGCCAACGTCCTGACTTTC. Translated, it gives CASTSGTSSSGANVLTF.

In the case of this clonotype: One junction end disagrees with the germline gene, perhaps due to a read error. The V and J genes are TRBV4-3 and TRBJ1-1, with D maybe TRBD1 (6 bases). This CDR3 region has 15 residues. Germline values: CDR1 LGHNA, CDR2 YSLEER. The CDR3, as DNA: TGCGCCAGCAGCGAAGATGGGGGCATGGGGGCTGGGGCTTTCTTT. It encodes CASSEDGGMGAGAFF.

This chain uses TRBV29-1 with TRBJ2-7, with no clear D. The V gene lost 5 bases and the J gene lost 2 bases, with 19 bases spanning the gap. The CDR3 sequence is 15 residues long. Per the germline V gene, CDR1 is SQVTM and CDR2 is ANQGSEA. In DNA, the CDR3 is TGCAGCGTTAACCGGGCCAGAGTTTTAGCCTACGAGCAGTACTTC. It translates to CSVNRARVLAYEQYF.

Remarks on this clonotype: One end of the junction does not line up with germline, which may come from a read error. The chain recombines TRBV11-1 with TRBJ2-2; 7 bases fit TRBD2. The CDR3 totals 15 residues. Germline lookup yields CDR1 SGHAT and CDR2 FQDESV (reference sequence). CDR3 in DNA: TGTGCCAGCAGCTTAGGCGGGAGAAACACCGGGAAGCTATTTTTT. This gives the protein CASSLGGRNTGKLFF. Together with reference TRBV11-1 and TRBJ2-2, the CDR3 gives the full variable domain: EAEVAQSPRYKITEKSQAVAFWCDPISGHATLYWYRQILGQGPELLVQFQDESVVDDSQLPKDRFSAERLKGVDSTLKIQPAELGDSAMYLCASSLGGRNTGKLFFGEGSRLTVL.